The clone carrying this TCR beta chain was seen a few times. This record comes from a study of blood T cell repertoires in COVID-19. Study overall: T cells, B-cell-depleted T cells, or PBMCs supplied cDNA or gDNA.

V was cut by 1 base and J by 0 bases, with 6 bases left in between. The CDR3 is 15 residues long. Germline V CDR1 and CDR2: SGHTA, FQGTGA. Per the authors' pipeline: Using reference gene primer amplification, nucleated cell counts were estimated. The assay was immunoSEQ multiplex PCR, and TCRdb's table has in-frame clones only and misses some. D and trimming were read from the DNA, whereas the V and J calls and clone size are those reported in that table. The table includes around 170,000 clones, roughly 80% detected once. Sequencing was done on a sample of PBMCs or T cells enriched from blood (not recorded which). The receptor comes from a man aged 50-59 years who had recovered from COVID-19. The V gene is TRBV7-3, the J gene TRBJ2-2; a possible D gene is TRBD1 (5 bases). The DNA for the CDR3 is TGTGCCAGCAGCTTAAGACAGACGAACACCGGGGAGCTGTTTTTT. This codes for CASSLRQTNTGELFF.